Reported below is one TCR beta chain. The antigen is not known. Germline V gene data show CDR1 as SGHTA and CDR2 as FQGNSA. The CDR3 contains 13 residues. Trimming removed 3 bases at V and 0 bases at J, with 5 bases between. The treatment: roughly ten-day PBMC culture with coronavirus spike peptide pools or control peptides (ViraFEST assay). Researchers used the Oncomine TCR Beta short-read assay to sequence DNA from cultured CD4+ T cells. TCRdb analysed the PCR reads with MiXCR anew, one entry per CDR3 protein. The data show about 15,000 distinct CDR3 sequences, around 74% seen once. The sample is drawn from a study of vaccination and CD4 T cells after COVID-19. On the study more broadly: Treatment of control cultures consisted of a CEFX pool, an HIV-1 Nef pool, or no peptide. Points from the study as a whole: Relatively few convalescent patients were studied; early post-infection timepoints were not included.

The specimen sequenced was CD4+ T cells from blood, cultured in vitro. The chain employs TRBV7-2 and TRBJ2-5; unclear D gene. The sequence was collected from a human donor who had recovered from COVID-19. The DNA of the CDR3 is TGTGCCAGCAGCTTCGGGTACCAAGAGACCCAGTACTTC. It is translated as CASSFGYQETQYF. Full variable domain (outside the CDR3, taken from reference TRBV7-2 and TRBJ2-5): GAGVSQSPSNKVTEKGKDVELRCDPISGHTALYWYRQSLGQGLEFLIYFQGNSAPDKSGLPSDRFSAERTGGSVSTLTIQRTQQEDSAVYLCASSFGYQETQYFGPGTRLLVL.